One sample yielded the 32 T cell receptor beta chains listed below, sequenced in a study of Ad26.COV2.S vaccination and SARS-CoV-2 variants (dated by TCRdb to the early 2020s). Sample treatment or condition, as interpreted from the label and publication: 15 to 20 received Ad26.COV2.S at low or high dose, single or two shots; 5 received placebo; per-sample allocation not given. For vaccine and placebo recipients, the sequenced repertoires came from samples collected on day 63 after the first injection. The library was made by the immunoSEQ multiplex PCR assay. TCRdb re-hosts the immuneACCESS table, in-frame sequences only. Its copies lack some clones; in the studies checked, an unresolved V gene accounts for under half of them, and the cause for the rest is not known. The sample profile shows some 320,000 clones; about 82% of them were found once. Together, the top ten hold 2% to 2.5% of the sample.

This sample comprised peripheral blood, obtained in a trial of Ad26.COV2.S vaccine versus placebo. The receptors come from a person between 18 and 60 years old who received the Ad26.COV2.S COVID-19 vaccine or a placebo.

This chain uses TRBV20-1 with TRBJ1-5, with no clear D. Trimming stripped 3 bases from V and 3 bases from J, with 12 bases between. The CDR3 loop spans 14 amino acids. Germline V CDR1 and CDR2: DFQATT, SNEGSKA (reference sequence). CDR3 coding DNA: TGCAGTGCTAGTGAGGCTCGTATCAATCAGCCCCAGCATTTT. Amino acids: CSASEARINQPQHF.

V and J are TRBV4-1 and TRBJ2-7; no clear D gene. The CDR3 extends over 12 amino acids. Germline CDR1 and CDR2: MGHRA and YSYEKL. Between the trimmed V and J ends, which lost 0 bases and 12 bases, there was a span of 12 bases. The CDR3 sequence is CASSQDRSSLYF. The CDR3 nucleotides read TGCGCCAGCAGCCAAGATCGTTCTTCTCTGTACTTC.

The rearrangement uses TRBV28 and TRBJ1-4; possible D gene TRBD1, 6 bases. The germline CDR1 and CDR2 sequences are MDHEN and SYDVKM. The CDR3 spans 15 residues. The germline V and J ends were trimmed by 7 bases and 4 bases, with 16 bases remaining between them. The CDR3 region has the DNA TGTGCCAGCACCTCGGGGGGACATATTAATGAAAAACTGTTTTTT. It encodes CASTSGGHINEKLFF.

The rearrangement joins TRBV6-6 to TRBJ2-3; a weak D match, TRBD2 (6 bases). Looked up from germline, CDR1 is MNHNY and CDR2 is SVGAGI (reference sequence). The CDR3 has 15 residues. Trimming shortened V by 2 bases and J by 1 base, and 10 bases separated the two germline ends. The CDR3 region is CASSYPGEGTDTQYF. CDR3 nucleotide sequence: TGTGCCAGCAGTTACCCGGGGGAGGGCACAGATACGCAGTATTTT.

This rearrangement joins TRBV5-4 to TRBJ2-5, with D possibly being TRBD2 (6 bases). Trimming left V 5 bases short and J 4 bases short, with 21 bases between. CDR1 and CDR2 (germline): SGHNT, YYREEE (reference sequence). The CDR3 sequence is 16 residues long. DNA of the CDR3: TGTGCCAGCAGTCGGGGGTTGCAGGGTGGTAGAGAGACCCAGTACTTC. It translates to CASSRGLQGGRETQYF.

The chain carries TRBV7-3 and TRBJ2-1; D is unresolved. CDR1 is SGHTA, CDR2 FQGTGA, per germline. The V end lost 4 bases, the J end lost 0 bases, and 10 bases lay between the germline ends. There are 15 residues in the CDR3. CDR3 coding DNA: TGTGCCAGCAGCTCCACGGTGAGCTCCTACAATGAGCAGTTCTTC. This codes for CASSSTVSSYNEQFF.

This chain connects TRBV21-1 to TRBJ1-3. TRBV21-1 is noted as a pseudogene. This CDR3 spans 18 amino acids. As DNA, the CDR3 is TGTGCCAGCAGCACTATCGGCGGCGCTGGCGGTTCTGGAAACACCATATATTTT. This sequence encodes CASSTIGGAGGSGNTIYF.

Only one count was recorded for this clone. The chain uses TRBV25-1 and TRBJ2-1; 8 bases align to TRBD2. Looked up from germline, CDR1 is MGHDK and CDR2 is SYGVNS. V lost 4 bases to trimming and J lost 0 bases; unmatched junction nucleotides: 8. The CDR3 sequence is 17 residues long. CDR3: CASSGRIAGFSYNEQFF. The CDR3 DNA sequence: TGTGCCAGCAGTGGACGCATAGCGGGGTTCTCCTACAATGAGCAGTTCTTC. Full variable domain (remainder filled in from reference TRBV25-1 and TRBJ2-1): EADIYQTPRYLVIGTGKKITLECSQTMGHDKMYWYQQDPGMELHLIHYSYGVNSTEKGDLSSESTVSRIRTEHFPLTLESARPSHTSQYLCASSGRIAGFSYNEQFFGPGTRLTVL.

The V call is TRBV5-1, the J call TRBJ2-3; TRBD2 matches 7 bases. Germline V gene data show CDR1 as SGHRS and CDR2 as YFSETQ. Trimming took 4 bases from V and 6 from J; bases not matched to a gene: 14. The CDR3 covers 16 residues. The DNA for the CDR3 is TGCGCCAGCAGCGAGGAAGGGACGGCGGGAGTGGATACGCAGTATTTT. The encoded protein is CASSEEGTAGVDTQYF. The full variable domain, its missing parts supplied by reference TRBV5-1 and TRBJ2-3, is KAGVTQTPRYLIKTRGQQVTLSCSPISGHRSVSWYQQTPGQGLQFLFEYFSETQRNKGNFPGRFSGRQFSNSRSEMNVSTLELGDSALYLCASSEEGTAGVDTQYFGPGTRLTVL.

This chain uses TRBV28 with TRBJ2-4, with TRBD2 identical over 8 bases. CDR1 MDHEN and CDR2 SYDVKM come from the germline V gene. After removal of 5 bases from V and 0 bases from J, the junction contained 3 bases not matched to a gene. This CDR3 is built from 15 residues. The CDR3 reads CASSERGLAKNIQYF. The CDR3 DNA is TGTGCCAGCAGTGAGCGGGGGTTAGCCAAAAACATTCAGTACTTC.

V is TRBV5-6 and J is TRBJ2-1; 8 nucleotides match TRBD2. The CDR3 extends over 16 amino acids. Germline V gene sequence: CDR1 SGHDT, CDR2 YYEEEE. J gave up 4 bases and V 0 bases, and 6 bases lay outside the gene matches. CDR3 sequence reads: CASSLVGSGRYNEQFF. The DNA for the CDR3 is TGTGCCAGCAGCTTGGTGGGGAGCGGGAGATACAATGAGCAGTTCTTC.

The chain couples TRBV7-8 to TRBJ2-5, with 7 bases fitting TRBD2. Germline V gives CDR1 SGHVS, CDR2 FQNEAQ. V dropped 5 bases and J dropped 5; count of bases not matched to a gene: 14. CDR3 length equals 16 residues. In DNA, the CDR3 is TGTGCCAGCAGCCCAGAGGGAGGGATGGCCTGGGAGACCCAGTACTTC. Protein product: CASSPEGGMAWETQYF.

The chain links TRBV15 to TRBJ2-7; 7 positions agree with TRBD1. Germline loops: CDR1 LNHNV, CDR2 YYDKDF (reference sequence). Trimming at V came to 1 base and at J to 4 bases, leaving 10 bases not matched to a gene. The CDR3 runs to 16 residues. In DNA, the CDR3 is TGTGCCACCAGCAGAGGGAAGGGGGCGACACCTTACGAGCAGTACTTC. Its translation: CATSRGKGATPYEQYF.

The chain joins TRBV6-5 to TRBJ2-7; D is perhaps TRBD1 or TRBD2 (6 bases each). Germline V gives CDR1 MNHEY, CDR2 SVGAGI. V lost 6 bases, J lost 0 bases, and 12 bases lay in between. The CDR3 covers 14 residues. CDR3 DNA: TGTGCCAGCAGCCCGACGGGGGCCTCCTACGAGCAGTACTTC. Its protein product is CASSPTGASYEQYF.

This clone was detected a few times. This chain joins TRBV2 and TRBJ1-2; 8 bases align to TRBD1. Germline V gene sequence: CDR1 SNHLY, CDR2 FYNNEI. Losses at the gene ends were 4 bases for V and 2 bases for J; bases not matched to a gene: 6. CDR3 length: 15 amino acids. The DNA for the CDR3 is TGTGCCAGCAGTGGGTCCCGGACAGGGAACTATGGCTACACCTTC. It translates to CASSGSRTGNYGYTF.

The genes are TRBV5-5 and TRBJ2-1; D uncertain. V gave up 0 bases and J gave up 4 bases, with 8 bases separating them. CDR3 length equals 14 residues. The germline V gene has CDR1 SGHKS and CDR2 YYEKEE (reference sequence). The CDR3 is CASSLGLEYNEQFF. Here the CDR3 DNA reads TGTGCCAGCAGCTTGGGACTGGAATACAATGAGCAGTTCTTC.

This clone was observed once. The V and J genes are TRBV20-1 and TRBJ2-7; D is uncertain. The CDR3 covers 11 residues. V lost 6 bases, J lost 4 bases, and 10 bases lay in between. Per the germline V gene, CDR1 is DFQATT and CDR2 is SNEGSKA (reference sequence). Written as DNA, the CDR3 is TGCAGTGCCCCATTGCAATACGAGCAGTACTTC. Its translation: CSAPLQYEQYF.

The gene calls are TRBV7-9 and TRBJ1-1; unclear D gene. Trimming took 11 bases from V and 3 from J, leaving 16 bases between them. Germline-derived CDR1 and CDR2 are SEHNR and FQNEAQ (reference sequence). The CDR3 is 13 amino acids. In DNA form, the CDR3 reads TGTGCCCCACAGAGAATTGTCGACACTGAAGCTTTCTTT. It is translated as CAPQRIVDTEAFF.

The count of this clone is one. This rearrangement joins TRBV4-2 to TRBJ1-5; a possible D gene is TRBD1 (5 bases). Germline CDR1 LGHNA, CDR2 YNFKEQ. This CDR3 comprises 18 residues. The V gene lost 0 bases and the J gene lost 0 bases, with 15 bases spanning the gap. The DNA of the CDR3 is TGTGCCAGCAGCCAAGATCCTCAGGGACCTTATAGCAATCAGCCCCAGCATTTT. This sequence encodes CASSQDPQGPYSNQPQHF.

The chain is built from TRBV13 and TRBJ2-5, with 8 bases fitting TRBD1. CDR3 length equals 15 residues. V lost 9 bases, J lost 5 bases, and 14 bases stayed unmatched. Germline lookup yields CDR1 PRHDT and CDR2 FYEKMQ (reference sequence). The CDR3: CASTQRQGASETQYF. CDR3 DNA sequence: TGTGCCAGTACCCAAAGGCAGGGGGCATCGGAGACCCAGTACTTC.

V and J are TRBV11-2 and TRBJ1-4; no clear D gene. In germline, CDR1 is SGHAT, CDR2 FQNNGV. The germline V and J ends were trimmed by 5 bases and 12 bases, with 13 bases remaining between them. The CDR3 length is 12 residues. CDR3 loop: CASSPSWGQLFF. The DNA for the CDR3 is TGTGCCAGCAGCCCAAGCTGGGGTCAACTGTTTTTT. Filled out from reference TRBV11-2 and TRBJ1-4, the complete variable domain reads EAGVAQSPRYKIIEKRQSVAFWCNPISGHATLYWYQQILGQGPKLLIQFQNNGVVDDSQLPKDRFSAERLKGVDSTLKIQPAKLEDSAVYLCASSPSWGQLFFGSGTQLSVL.

V is TRBV6-5 and J is TRBJ2-5; no clear D. V was trimmed by 6 bases and J by 2 bases, leaving 10 bases between them. CDR1 is MNHEY, CDR2 SVGAGI, per germline. CDR3 length: 13 residues. The CDR3 DNA follows: TGTGCCAGCAGAGGTAGTGTTCAAGAGACCCAGTACTTC. This translates into CASRGSVQETQYF.

V usage is TRBV19 and J usage is TRBJ1-1; D gene unclear. V was clipped by 1 base and J by 6 bases, with 18 bases between them. This CDR3 is built from 16 residues. Germline CDR1 reads LNHDA; CDR2 reads SQIVND (reference sequence). CDR3 bases: TGTGCCAGTAGTATAGGGCCCGCGGCGGGGTTCCCTGAAGCTTTCTTT. This translates into CASSIGPAAGFPEAFF. Full variable domain (missing parts from reference TRBV19 and TRBJ1-1): DGGITQSPKYLFRKEGQNVTLSCEQNLNHDAMYWYRQDPGQGLRLIYYSQIVNDFQKGDIAEGYSVSREKKESFPLTVTSAQKNPTAFYLCASSIGPAAGFPEAFFGQGTRLTVV.

This clone was seen just once. V gene TRBV11-3 combines with J gene TRBJ2-5; 8 bases match TRBD2. With 1 base clipped from V and 5 bases from J, the junction kept 18 bases outside the gene matches. The CDR3 contains 19 residues. Germline loops: CDR1 SGHNT, CDR2 YENEEA. The CDR3 reads CASSLVRLDQRGRWETQYF. The CDR3 bases are TGTGCCAGCAGCTTAGTGCGGTTAGATCAGCGGGGGCGGTGGGAGACCCAGTACTTC.

This chain links TRBV19 with TRBJ1-5, with TRBD1 matching 7 bases. The trim removed 10 bases at V and 5 bases at J, leaving 17 bases unmatched. The CDR3 runs 16 residues. Germline loops: CDR1 LNHDA, CDR2 SQIVND (reference sequence). The CDR3 region is CATREGLTGSDQPQHF. The CDR3 DNA sequence: TGTGCCACACGAGAAGGGTTGACAGGGAGTGATCAGCCCCAGCATTTT. The entire variable domain, with the rest obtained from reference TRBV19 and TRBJ1-5, is as follows: DGGITQSPKYLFRKEGQNVTLSCEQNLNHDAMYWYRQDPGQGLRLIYYSQIVNDFQKGDIAEGYSVSREKKESFPLTVTSAQKNPTAFYLCATREGLTGSDQPQHFGDGTRLSIL.

The genes are TRBV2 and TRBJ1-2; D perhaps matches TRBD1 (5 bases). Trimming cost V 8 bases and J 5 bases, with 15 bases left between them. The germline gives CDR1 SNHLY, CDR2 FYNNEI. This CDR3 is built from 13 residues. The CDR3 DNA reads TGTGCCAGCCTTTCGACAGTACGGTATGGCTACACCTTC. This sequence encodes CASLSTVRYGYTF.

In regard to this clone: The sample carries other DNA sequences with the same CDR3. The V and J genes are TRBV5-1 and TRBJ2-3; TRBD1 aligns across 10 bases. This CDR3 region has 15 residues. From germline, CDR1 is SGHRS and CDR2 YFSETQ. Trimming took 4 bases from V and 2 from J; bases not matched to a gene: 4. CDR3 DNA: TGCGCCAGCAGCCTGGGACAGGGGCTCACAGATACGCAGTATTTT. Protein sequence: CASSLGQGLTDTQYF.

The V gene is TRBV6-4, the J gene TRBJ1-1; TRBD1 matches at 9 bases. CDR1 MRHNA and CDR2 SNTAGT come from the germline V gene. V lost 2 bases, J lost 0 bases, and 10 bases stayed unmatched. The CDR3 runs 18 residues. This CDR3 reads CASSDPPAGQGLNTEAFF. CDR3 DNA sequence: TGTGCCAGCAGTGACCCCCCCGCGGGACAGGGTTTGAACACTGAAGCTTTCTTT.

The chain links TRBV28 to TRBJ1-2, with 9 bases aligning to TRBD1. V lost 3 bases to trimming and J lost 4 bases; unmatched junction nucleotides: 15. CDR1 and CDR2 from the germline V gene are MDHEN and SYDVKM. CDR3 size: 18 residues. This CDR3 is CASSLAGGNRGRGYGYTF. The CDR3 region has the DNA TGTGCCAGCAGTTTGGCGGGGGGCAACAGGGGGCGCGGCTATGGCTACACCTTC.

The J gene is TRBJ2-3, the V gene TRBV28; TRBD1 matches 9 bases. J gave up 5 bases and V 8 bases, and 8 bases lay outside the gene matches. CDR1 MDHEN and CDR2 SYDVKM come from the germline V gene. The CDR3 covers 14 residues. The CDR3 spells CASEWDRDLDTQYF. The CDR3 DNA reads TGTGCCAGCGAGTGGGACAGGGACCTAGATACGCAGTATTTT.

This chain links TRBV6-5 with TRBJ1-4, with D possibly being TRBD1 (6 bases). The ends were cut back, 3 bases at V and 2 bases at J, with 13 bases in the middle. CDR3 length equals 16 residues. Germline assignment: CDR1 MNHEY and CDR2 SVGAGI. This chain's CDR3 is CASSYTGPATNEKLFF. For the CDR3, the DNA is TGTGCCAGCAGTTATACAGGGCCCGCGACTAATGAAAAACTGTTTTTT.

The CDR3 sequence: CASIHRDRGNTEAFF. CDR3 DNA: TGTGCCAGCATCCACCGGGACAGGGGTAACACTGAAGCTTTCTTT. This rearrangement joins TRBV6-6 to TRBJ1-1; 10 bases are a match to TRBD1. V lost 7 bases, J lost 2 bases, and 7 bases stayed unmatched. CDR3 length: 15 residues. CDR1 is MNHNY, CDR2 SVGAGI, per germline (reference sequence).